Sequencing of this TCR beta chain was carried out in a study of control samples from healthy donors and cancer patients. Data came from immunoSEQ multiplex PCR; TCRdb stores just in-frame clones and leaves some out. The sample lists tens of thousands of clones, 91% seen once, with 12% in the top ten. Trimming left V 7 bases short and J 0 bases short, with 13 bases between. Germline CDR1 is LNHDA and CDR2 is SQIVND (reference sequence). This CDR3 comprises 15 residues. The V and J genes are TRBV19 and TRBJ1-5; D unresolved. Sequencing was carried out using PBMCs. The clonotype was recovered from a man aged 50 to 60 with lung cancer. The CDR3 protein is CASTWSLYSNQPQHF. The CDR3 DNA follows: TGTGCCAGTACCTGGAGTCTATATAGCAATCAGCCCCAGCATTTT.